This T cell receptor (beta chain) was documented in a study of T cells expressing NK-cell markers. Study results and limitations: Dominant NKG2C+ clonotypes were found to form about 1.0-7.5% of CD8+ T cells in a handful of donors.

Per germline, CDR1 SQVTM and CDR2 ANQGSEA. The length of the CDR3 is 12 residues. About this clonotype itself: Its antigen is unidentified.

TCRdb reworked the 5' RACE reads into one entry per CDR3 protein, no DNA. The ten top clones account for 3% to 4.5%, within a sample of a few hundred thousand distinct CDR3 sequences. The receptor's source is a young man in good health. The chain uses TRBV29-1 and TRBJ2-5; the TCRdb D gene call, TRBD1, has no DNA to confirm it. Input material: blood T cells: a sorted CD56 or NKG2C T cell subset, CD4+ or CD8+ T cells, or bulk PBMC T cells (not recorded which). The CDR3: CSVVTGQETQYF. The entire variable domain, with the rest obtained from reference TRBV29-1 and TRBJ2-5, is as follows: SAVISQKPSRDICQRGTSLTIQCQVDSQVTMMFWYRQQPGQSLTLIATANQGSEATYESGFVIDKFPISRPNLTFSTLTVSNMSPEDSSIYLCSVVTGQETQYFGPGTRLLVL.